Given below is one T cell receptor (beta chain) in context. What it binds is not known. TCRdb redid the calling of the 5' RACE reads with MiXCR, one entry per CDR3 protein. This sample yields about 480,000 distinct CDR3 sequences, of which approximately 17% are seen a single time; around 0.92% belongs to the top ten. This sample is drawn from a study of CD8 T cells in ankylosing spondylitis. Study-wide results and caveats: Fewer than ten highly homologous variants made up a TCR beta motif that seemed to typify ankylosing spondylitis blood. Clones tied to disease were said to be significantly enriched in matched ankylosing spondylitis synovial fluid.

Germline CDR1 MNHEY, CDR2 SVGEGT. V lost 3 bases to trimming and J lost 3 bases, with 4 bases between them. The CDR3 is 12 amino acids. The clonotype originates from a male donor with ankylosing spondylitis. This sequence joins TRBV6-2 or TRBV6-3 and TRBJ2-3; the D is unclear. Sequences were obtained from blood, either unsorted or a sorted T cell fraction (not recorded which). The CDR3 DNA sequence: TGTGCCAGCAGTTATCCGACAGATACGCAGTATTTT. Translated, it gives CASSYPTDTQYF.